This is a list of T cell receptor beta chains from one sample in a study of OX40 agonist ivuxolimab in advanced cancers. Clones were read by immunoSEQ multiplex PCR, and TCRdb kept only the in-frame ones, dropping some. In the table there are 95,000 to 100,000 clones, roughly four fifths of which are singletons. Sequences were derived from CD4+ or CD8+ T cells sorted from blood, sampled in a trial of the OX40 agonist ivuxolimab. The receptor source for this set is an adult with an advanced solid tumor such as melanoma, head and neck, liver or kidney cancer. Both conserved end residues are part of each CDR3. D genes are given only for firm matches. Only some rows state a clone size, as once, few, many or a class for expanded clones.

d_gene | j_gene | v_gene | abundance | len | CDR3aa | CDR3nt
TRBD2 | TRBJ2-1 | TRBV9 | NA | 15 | CASSVASGRGNEQFF | TGTGCCAGCAGCGTAGCTAGCGGGAGGGGCAATGAGCAGTTCTTC
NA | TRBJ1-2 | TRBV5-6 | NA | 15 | CASSLDPPEGYGYTF | TGTGCCAGCAGCTTGGATCCCCCCGAGGGCTATGGCTACACCTTC
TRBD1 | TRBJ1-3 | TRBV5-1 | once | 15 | CASSSGTGTGNTIYF | TGCGCCAGCAGCTCAGGGACAGGGACTGGAAACACCATATATTTT
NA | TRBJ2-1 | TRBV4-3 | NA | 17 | CASSQDVGGIRLNEQFF | TGCGCCAGCAGCCAAGATGTGGGTGGGATAAGACTCAATGAGCAGTTCTTC
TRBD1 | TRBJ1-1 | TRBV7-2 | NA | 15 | CASSFWTGANTEAFF | TGTGCCAGCAGCTTCTGGACAGGGGCGAACACTGAAGCTTTCTTT
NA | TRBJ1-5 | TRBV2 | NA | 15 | CASSEAGGNNQPQHF | TGTGCCAGCAGTGAAGCTGGGGGGAACAATCAGCCCCAGCATTTT
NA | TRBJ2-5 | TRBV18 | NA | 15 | CASSPRGQTGETQYF | TGTGCCAGCTCACCACGCGGACAGACTGGAGAGACCCAGTACTTC
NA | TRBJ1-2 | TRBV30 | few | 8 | CACKGYTF | TGTGCCTGTAAGGGCTACACCTTC
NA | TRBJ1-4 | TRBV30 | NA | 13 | CAWSVSGSEKLFF | TGTGCCTGGAGTGTATCCGGGTCTGAAAAACTGTTTTTT
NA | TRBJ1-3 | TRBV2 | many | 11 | CATSSGNTIYF | TGTGCCACCTCCTCTGGAAACACCATATATTTT
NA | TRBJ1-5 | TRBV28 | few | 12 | CASSARGYPQHF | TGTGCCAGCAGTGCACGAGGATATCCCCAGCATTTT
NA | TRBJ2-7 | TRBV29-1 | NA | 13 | CSVEDPKGHEQYF | TGCAGCGTTGAAGATCCTAAGGGCCACGAGCAGTACTTC
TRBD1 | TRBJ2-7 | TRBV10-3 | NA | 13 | CAISRDRPYEQYF | TGTGCCATCAGCCGGGACAGACCCTACGAGCAGTACTTC
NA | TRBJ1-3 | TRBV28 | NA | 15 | CASRSGGLTGNTIYF | TGTGCCAGCAGATCTGGGGGGTTGACTGGAAACACCATATATTTT
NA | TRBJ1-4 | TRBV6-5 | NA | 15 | CASSFDRSRGEKLFF | TGTGCCAGCAGTTTCGACAGGTCGCGGGGTGAAAAACTGTTTTTT
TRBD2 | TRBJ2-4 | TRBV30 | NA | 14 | CAWSRGEGKNIQYF | TGTGCCTGGAGTCGGGGGGAAGGCAAAAACATTCAGTACTTC
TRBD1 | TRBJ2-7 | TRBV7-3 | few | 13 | CASSLIDRGEQYF | TGTGCCAGCAGCTTAATCGACAGGGGCGAGCAGTACTTC
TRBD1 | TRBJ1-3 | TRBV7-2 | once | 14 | CASSSTGAGDTIYF | TGTGCCAGCAGTTCCACAGGGGCTGGTGACACCATATATTTT
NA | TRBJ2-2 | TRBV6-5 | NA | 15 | CASSYSNRNTGELFF | TGTGCCAGCAGTTACTCGAACAGAAACACCGGGGAGCTGTTTTTT
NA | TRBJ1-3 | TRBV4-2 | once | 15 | CASSQTGTSGNTIYF | TGTGCCAGCAGCCAAACAGGGACCTCTGGAAACACCATATATTTT
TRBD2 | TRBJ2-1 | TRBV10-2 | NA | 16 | CASRAPAGGGLNEQFF | TGCGCCAGCAGAGCCCCAGCGGGAGGAGGTCTCAATGAGCAGTTCTTC
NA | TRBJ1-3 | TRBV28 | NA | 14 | CASSSPGGGNTIYF | TGTGCCAGCAGTTCCCCCGGCGGTGGAAACACCATATATTTT
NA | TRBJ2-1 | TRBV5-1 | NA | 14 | CASSLGLGAREQFF | TGCGCCAGCAGCTTGGGACTCGGGGCGCGTGAGCAGTTCTTC